The present entry profiles one T cell receptor beta chain with its context. Its antigen is currently unknown. CDR1 and CDR2 (germline): SGHNT, YENEEA. The CDR3 loop spans 14 amino acids. Unmatched junction bases numbered 7, after V lost 5 bases and J lost 9 bases. This record comes from a study of cytomegalovirus exposure and HLA in healthy donors. Regarding the study as a whole: The listing of 150 to 200 TCR beta chains classed them as cytomegalovirus-associated.

Assay: immunoSEQ multiplex PCR; the TCRdb copy retains only in-frame clones and omits some. In the table there are 150,000 to 250,000 clones, 65% to 90% of which are singletons. The TCR originated in a woman in her twenties or thirties in good health and CMV-seropositive. This chain links TRBV11-3 with TRBJ2-1, with 10 nucleotides matching TRBD2. The sample consisted of PBMCs. Written as DNA, the CDR3 is TGTGCCAGCAGCCTAGCGGGAGATTACGGTGAGCAGTTCTTC. It codes for CASSLAGDYGEQFF. The whole variable domain, remainder taken from reference TRBV11-3 and TRBJ2-1, is EAGVVQSPRYKIIEKKQPVAFWCNPISGHNTLYWYLQNLGQGPELLIRYENEEAVDDSQLPKDRFSAERLKGVDSTLKIQPAELGDSAVYLCASSLAGDYGEQFFGPGTRLTVL.